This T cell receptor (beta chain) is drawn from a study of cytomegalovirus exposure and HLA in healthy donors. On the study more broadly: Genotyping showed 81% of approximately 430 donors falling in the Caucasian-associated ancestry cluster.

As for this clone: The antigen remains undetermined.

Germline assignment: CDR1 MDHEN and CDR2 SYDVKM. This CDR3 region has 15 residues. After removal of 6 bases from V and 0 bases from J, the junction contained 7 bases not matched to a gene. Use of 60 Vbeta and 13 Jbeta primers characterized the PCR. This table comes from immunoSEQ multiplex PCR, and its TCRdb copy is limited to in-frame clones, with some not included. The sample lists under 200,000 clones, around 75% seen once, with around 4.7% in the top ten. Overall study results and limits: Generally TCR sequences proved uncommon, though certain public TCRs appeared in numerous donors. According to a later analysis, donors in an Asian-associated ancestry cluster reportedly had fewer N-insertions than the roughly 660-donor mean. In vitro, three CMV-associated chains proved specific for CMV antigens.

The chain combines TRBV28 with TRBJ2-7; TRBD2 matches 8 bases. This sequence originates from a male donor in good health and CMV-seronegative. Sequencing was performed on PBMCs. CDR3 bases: TGTGCCAGCAGCCCCACCGGGACTAGCTCCTACGAGCAGTACTTC. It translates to CASSPTGTSSYEQYF.